The rows below give T cell receptor beta chains drawn from one sample of a study of control samples from healthy donors and cancer patients. Libraries were prepared by immunoSEQ multiplex PCR; TCRdb keeps only in-frame clonotypes and omits some of them. The table includes about 48,000 clones, over 90% detected once. Source material: PBMCs. All receptors come from a woman aged 45 to 65 with head and neck cancer. Both conserved end residues are trimmed from each CDR3. Fields, in order: V gene, D gene, CDR3 length, CDR3 protein. D genes are given only for firm matches.

TRBV2 | NA | 12 | ASSEGGYTGELF
TRBV10-1 | NA | 14 | ASSESAGTYQETQY
TRBV30 | NA | 12 | AWSVLVAMETQY
TRBV7-9 | NA | 12 | ASSPDSAWAEAF
TRBV27 | NA | 9 | ASSLRNEQF
TRBV5-1 | NA | 11 | ASSLRESTEAF
TRBV5-1 | NA | 11 | ASSLELEETQY
TRBV5-1 | NA | 10 | ASSLNTGELF
TRBV4-1 | NA | 13 | ASSQVPGNTGELF
TRBV2 | TRBD1 | 13 | ASRDRGAANEKLF
TRBV28 | NA | 13 | ASSLVGPQAYGYT
TRBV13 | NA | 9 | ASSFDTEAF
TRBV28 | NA | 13 | ASSLSTGLNYGYT
TRBV28 | TRBD1 | 11 | ASGGTGDLEAF
TRBV7-2 | NA | 15 | ASSLAGRGGISYEQY
TRBV19 | TRBD2 | 11 | ASSPTSHYEQY
TRBV10-3 | TRBD2 | 16 | AIRATGTSGREGGEQF
TRBV28 | TRBD1 | 14 | ASNTNPGQGNNEQF
TRBV7-2 | TRBD1 | 14 | ASSSSPGRGRYEQY
TRBV27 | TRBD1 | 12 | ASGPGQGAVKQY
TRBV28 | NA | 9 | ASSLNYEQY
TRBV11-2 | NA | 11 | ASSQAGDYGYT
TRBV3-1/TRBV3-2 | NA | 11 | ASSQGGVTEAF
TRBV7-2 | NA | 12 | ASSLAGGDSPLH
TRBV27 | TRBD1 | 11 | ASSLQGSTEAF
TRBV3-1/TRBV3-2 | TRBD2 | 16 | ASSQAEAAGANTGELF
TRBV7-9 | TRBD1 | 12 | ASSSRQGRETQY
TRBV5-5 | NA | 11 | ASSLNPQETQY